This TCR beta chain was profiled in a study of radiotherapy plus CTLA-4 blockade in lung cancer. Sequenced by immunoSEQ multiplex PCR; TCRdb stores in-frame clones only, minus some. The data show 86,000 or so clones, around 78% seen once. Treatment of patients with chemo-refractory metastatic non-small-cell lung cancer consisted of focal radiation plus CTLA-4 blockade with ipilimumab. CDR1 is SEHNR, CDR2 FQNEAQ, per germline (reference sequence). V shed 5 bases and J shed 1 base, with 18 bases lying between them. This CDR3 region has 17 residues. The sample here was peripheral blood, taken from a patient treated with radiotherapy plus ipilimumab. The TCR was taken from a human donor with non-small cell lung cancer who had a partial response to radiotherapy plus ipilimumab. Some clones in this sample may be carry-over from other donors' samples. This chain joins TRBV7-9 and TRBJ1-5; D possibly corresponds to TRBD1 (6 bases). CDR3 loop: CASSDLRGALSNQPQHF. The DNA for the CDR3 is TGTGCCAGCAGCGACCTTCGGGGGGCCCTCAGCAATCAGCCCCAGCATTTT. Based on the CDR3 plus reference TRBV7-9 and TRBJ1-5, the full variable domain is DTGVSQNPRHKITKRGQNVTFRCDPISEHNRLYWYRQTLGQGPEFLTYFQNEAQLEKSRLLSDRFSAERPKGSFSTLEIQRTEQGDSAMYLCASSDLRGALSNQPQHFGDGTRLSIL.